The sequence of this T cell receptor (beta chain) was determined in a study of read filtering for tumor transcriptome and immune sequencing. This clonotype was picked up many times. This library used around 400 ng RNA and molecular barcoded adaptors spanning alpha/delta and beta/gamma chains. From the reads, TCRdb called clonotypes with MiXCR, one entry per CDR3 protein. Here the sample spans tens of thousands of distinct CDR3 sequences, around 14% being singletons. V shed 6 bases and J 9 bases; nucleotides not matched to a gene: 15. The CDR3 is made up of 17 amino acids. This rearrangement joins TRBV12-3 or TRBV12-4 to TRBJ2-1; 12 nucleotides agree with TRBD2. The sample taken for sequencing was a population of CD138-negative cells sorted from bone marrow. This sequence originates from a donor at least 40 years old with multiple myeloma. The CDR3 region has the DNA TGTGCCAGCAGCACCCGGACTAGCGGGATGAAAGACCCTGAGCAGTTCTTC. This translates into CASSTRTSGMKDPEQFF.